This passage covers 12 T cell receptor beta chains from one sample sequenced in a study of Tregs in tolerant kidney transplant recipients. The protocol was immunoSEQ multiplex PCR, while the TCRdb copy is restricted to in-frame clones and leaves out a portion. This sample carries roughly 45,000 clones, under 95% of them seen once, and the ten largest clones take around 0.7%. The sequenced material came from Tregs from blood. Receptors were obtained from a human donor in good health.

CDR3 residues: CSVEGLGGTEAFF. The CDR3 DNA reads as TGCAGCGTTGAAGGACTTGGGGGGACTGAAGCTTTCTTT. V gene TRBV29-1 combines with J gene TRBJ1-1; tentative D call: TRBD1 (5 bases). Per germline, CDR1 SQVTM and CDR2 ANQGSEA. This CDR3 is 13 amino acids long. The germline V and J ends were trimmed by 1 base and 5 bases, with 11 bases remaining between them.

The chain employs TRBV29-1 and TRBJ2-2; D possibly corresponds to TRBD2 (6 bases). The CDR3 is 13 amino acids. Germline V lookup: CDR1 SQVTM, CDR2 ANQGSEA. Trimming cost V 2 bases and J 4 bases, with 8 bases left between them. CDR3 residues: CSVEPGATGELFF. CDR3 DNA sequence: TGCAGCGTTGAACCGGGAGCCACCGGGGAGCTGTTTTTT.

This CDR3 reads CASSPSGRAWGNIQYF. CDR3 nucleotide sequence: TGTGCCAGCAGCCCTAGCGGGAGGGCCTGGGGAAACATTCAGTACTTC. The rearrangement links TRBV14 to TRBJ2-4, with 12 bases that match TRBD2. Germline CDR1 SGHDN, CDR2 FVKESK. V dropped 4 bases and J dropped 6; count of bases not matched to a gene: 7. The CDR3 spans 16 residues.

The chain recombines TRBV6-6 with TRBJ1-5; D is unresolved. CDR3 size: 16 residues. V was clipped by 0 bases and J by 1 base, with 10 bases between them. The germline V gene encodes CDR1 MNHNY and CDR2 SVGAGI (reference sequence). The CDR3 spells CASSYSGGLSNQPQHF. The DNA for the CDR3 is TGTGCCAGCAGTTACTCGGGAGGGTTGAGCAATCAGCCCCAGCATTTT.

The V and J genes are TRBV6-1 and TRBJ1-5; no reliable D call. Germline CDR1 reads MNHNS; CDR2 reads SASEGT. V lost 4 bases and J lost 0, with 7 bases in between. CDR3 length: 14 amino acids. The CDR3 DNA reads as TGTGCCAGCAGTGCAGCACTTAGCAATCAGCCCCAGCATTTT. It codes for CASSAALSNQPQHF.

This clone was seen once. The gene calls are TRBV29-1 and TRBJ2-1; 13 positions match TRBD2. V shed 4 bases and J 9 bases; nucleotides not matched to a gene: 9. The CDR3 extends over 15 amino acids. The germline V gene encodes CDR1 SQVTM and CDR2 ANQGSEA. The CDR3 region has the DNA TGCAGCGTTGGGGGGACTAGCGGGATTTCCCTTGAGCAGTTCTTC. Its protein product is CSVGGTSGISLEQFF.

The rearrangement uses TRBV2 and TRBJ2-7; D perhaps matches TRBD1 (6 bases). The CDR3 loop spans 16 amino acids. Germline CDR1 is SNHLY and CDR2 is FYNNEI. The V end lost 2 bases, the J end lost 3 bases, and 17 bases lay between the germline ends. The CDR3 sequence: CASSERPDRKDYEQYF. The CDR3 DNA reads TGTGCCAGCAGTGAACGACCTGACAGGAAAGACTACGAGCAGTACTTC. The full variable domain, its missing parts supplied by reference TRBV2 and TRBJ2-7, is EPEVTQTPSHQVTQMGQEVILRCVPISNHLYFYWYRQILGQKVEFLVSFYNNEISEKSEIFDDQFSVERPDGSNFTLKIRSTKLEDSAMYFCASSERPDRKDYEQYFGPGTRLTVT.

The rearrangement uses TRBV5-4 and TRBJ1-1; D unresolved. The germline V gene has CDR1 SGHNT and CDR2 YYREEE (reference sequence). This CDR3 has 15 amino acids. Trimming left V 0 bases short and J 11 bases short, with 20 bases between. CDR3 region: CASSLGGGGLGVAFF. The CDR3, as DNA: TGTGCCAGCAGCTTGGGCGGCGGCGGGTTGGGAGTCGCTTTCTTT.

This rearrangement joins TRBV13 to TRBJ2-7; TRBD2 matches at 11 bases. CDR1 and CDR2 from the germline V gene are PRHDT and FYEKMQ (reference sequence). Trimming cost V 5 bases and J 2 bases; bases outside gene matches: 5. The CDR3 runs 15 residues. The CDR3 spells CASSLMTSGTYEQYF. The CDR3, as DNA: TGTGCCAGCAGCCTAATGACTAGCGGGACCTACGAGCAGTACTTC.

The rearrangement links TRBV19 to TRBJ2-2; 9 bases fit TRBD1. The J segment lost 7 bases and the V segment lost 3 bases, leaving 6 bases of the junction unmatched. CDR3 size: 15 residues. The germline gives CDR1 LNHDA, CDR2 SQIVND (reference sequence). Here the CDR3 reads CASSMISTGGGELFF. The CDR3 DNA reads as TGTGCCAGTAGTATGATCTCGACAGGGGGCGGGGAGCTGTTTTTT.

The genes are TRBV30 and TRBJ2-4, with 9 bases identical to TRBD1. V gave up 2 bases and J gave up 5 bases; unmatched junction bases: 4. CDR3 length equals 14 residues. Germline loops: CDR1 GTSNPN, CDR2 SVGIG (reference sequence). CDR3 residues: CAWSMGQGQNIQYF. CDR3 sequence (DNA): TGTGCCTGGAGTATGGGACAGGGTCAAAACATTCAGTACTTC.

This chain links TRBV6-5 with TRBJ2-7; D uncertain. The CDR3 is 13 residues long. Germline V gives CDR1 MNHEY, CDR2 SVGAGI. Trimming took off 6 bases at V and 5 bases at J, with 14 bases between the two ends. The CDR3 reads CASRLTWADEQYF. Here the CDR3 DNA reads TGTGCCAGCAGACTAACTTGGGCGGACGAGCAGTACTTC.